This T cell receptor (beta chain) was captured by sequencing in a study of Graves' ophthalmopathy and Graves' hyperthyroidism. RNA transcripts were the source from which TCR beta CDR3 regions were amplified. A first-round RT-PCR used HTBI primers, followed by a second-round multiplex PCR. TCRdb itself ran the multiplex PCR reads through MiXCR, one entry per CDR3 protein. The sample holds some 150,000 distinct CDR3 sequences; 39% are singletons and the top ten take about 8.2%. This clonotype has at least ten counts. The ends lost 5 bases at V and 2 bases at J; junction bases unmatched: 6. The CDR3 has 15 amino acids. Germline V gene sequence: CDR1 SGHTA, CDR2 FQGNSA.

The sequenced sample was peripheral blood. The receptor comes from a man aged 25-45 years with Graves' ophthalmopathy. The chain recombines TRBV7-2 with TRBJ1-3; 7 positions agree with TRBD1. The CDR3 DNA reads TGTGCCAGCAGCCTAAGACAGGGCGCTGGAAACACCATATATTTT. It encodes CASSLRQGAGNTIYF. Combining the CDR3 with reference TRBV7-2 and TRBJ1-3 gives the whole variable domain GAGVSQSPSNKVTEKGKDVELRCDPISGHTALYWYRQSLGQGLEFLIYFQGNSAPDKSGLPSDRFSAERTGGSVSTLTIQRTQQEDSAVYLCASSLRQGAGNTIYFGEGSWLTVV.